A selection of T cell receptor beta chains follows, all from one sample in a study of radiotherapy plus CTLA-4 blockade in lung cancer. Data came from immunoSEQ multiplex PCR; TCRdb stores just in-frame clones and leaves some out. The table includes about 50,000 clones, approximately 84% detected once. The source material was peripheral blood, sampled from a patient treated with radiotherapy plus ipilimumab. These receptors came from a human donor with non-small cell lung cancer whose response to radiotherapy plus ipilimumab could not be evaluated. The CDR3 runs from the conserved cysteine through the conserved F or W. D genes are given only for firm matches. A clone size is listed for some rows: how often the clone was seen (once, few, many), or a class if it is expanded.

TRBJ2-2 | . | TRBV29-1 | . | CSVVAGSTNTGELFF | TGCAGCGTTGTGGCAGGCTCAACGAACACCGGGGAGCTGTTTTTT
TRBJ2-7 | TRBD2 | TRBV4-2 | once | CASSQEVAGGRAYEQYF | TGTGCCAGCAGCCAAGAGGTAGCGGGAGGACGAGCCTACGAGCAGTACTTC
TRBJ1-4 | . | TRBV5-6 | . | CASKKTATEKLFF | TGTGCCAGCAAAAAGACAGCCACCGAAAAACTGTTTTTT
TRBJ2-1 | . | TRBV9 | . | CASSVAGAGGNEQFF | TGTGCCAGCAGCGTAGCTGGGGCCGGGGGCAATGAGCAGTTCTTC
TRBJ1-5 | TRBD1 | TRBV4-1 | . | CASSQGWQGVGNQPQHF | TGCGCCAGCAGCCAAGGGTGGCAGGGGGTCGGCAATCAGCCCCAGCATTTT
TRBJ1-4 | TRBD1 | TRBV5-1 | once | CASSLLAGQGDEKLFF | TGCGCCAGCAGCTTGCTAGCGGGACAGGGGGATGAAAAACTGTTTTTT
TRBJ2-7 | . | TRBV19 | . | CASSSNIGTTYEQYF | TGTGCCAGTAGTAGCAACATCGGGACAACCTACGAGCAGTACTTC
TRBJ2-7 | TRBD1 | TRBV28 | few | CASRTGRTYEQYF | TGTGCCAGTAGGACAGGGAGGACCTACGAGCAGTACTTC
TRBJ2-7 | . | TRBV5-4 | . | CASSPEQGPVYEQYF | TGTGCCAGCAGCCCAGAACAGGGCCCAGTCTACGAGCAGTACTTC
TRBJ2-1 | TRBD1 | TRBV7-2 | once | CASSLGPGGSNEQFF | TGTGCCAGCAGCTTAGGGCCAGGGGGAAGCAATGAGCAGTTCTTC
TRBJ2-7 | TRBD2 | TRBV6-6 | . | CASSYRWGGDAYEQYF | TGTGCCAGCAGTTACAGGTGGGGGGGAGATGCCTACGAGCAGTACTTC
TRBJ2-2 | TRBD1 | TRBV19 | . | CASSVTGQGIWELFF | TGTGCCAGTAGTGTTACGGGACAGGGGATCTGGGAGCTGTTTTTT
TRBJ1-5 | . | TRBV6-1 | . | CASSATGYQPQHF | TGTGCCAGCAGTGCCACAGGGTACCAGCCCCAGCATTTT
TRBJ2-7 | TRBD1 | TRBV25-1 | . | CASSWTGFEQYF | TGTGCCAGCAGCTGGACAGGGTTCGAGCAGTACTTC
TRBJ1-2 | . | TRBV7-9 | . | CATLTPGPGYTF | TGTGCCACCCTTACGCCGGGTCCGGGCTACACCTTC
TRBJ1-1 | TRBD1 | TRBV6-6 | . | CASSPGQGWGTEAFF | TGTGCCAGCAGTCCCGGACAGGGCTGGGGCACTGAAGCTTTCTTT
TRBJ1-2 | TRBD1 | TRBV19 | . | CASSIEPATGARNYGYTF | TGTGCCAGTAGTATAGAGCCCGCGACAGGGGCTCGGAACTATGGCTACACCTTC
TRBJ2-3 | TRBD2 | TRBV19 | . | CASSIGALGLAGEADTQYF | TGTGCCAGTAGTATAGGGGCCCTGGGACTAGCGGGAGAGGCAGATACGCAGTATTTT
TRBJ2-3 | TRBD2 | TRBV5-1 | . | CASSLGSGIGTDTQYF | TGCGCCAGCAGCTTGGGGAGCGGGATTGGCACAGATACGCAGTATTTT
TRBJ1-1 | . | TRBV29-1 | few | CSVAPRGNTEAFF | TGCAGCGTTGCCCCCAGGGGGAACACTGAAGCTTTCTTT
TRBJ2-1 | TRBD2 | TRBV11-1 | . | CASSRGESGVEQFF | TGTGCCAGCAGCCGCGGGGAGAGCGGGGTTGAGCAGTTCTTC
TRBJ2-7 | . | TRBV7-2 | . | CASSLPGHYEQYF | TGTGCCAGCAGCTTACCCGGACACTACGAGCAGTACTTC
TRBJ2-7 | TRBD1 | TRBV18 | . | CASSLTYMDRDGYEQYF | TGTGCCAGCTCACTCACTTACATGGACAGGGATGGATACGAGCAGTACTTC
TRBJ1-5 | TRBD1 | TRBV19 | . | CASSTLDRGGNQPQHF | TGTGCCAGTAGTACCTTGGACAGGGGTGGCAATCAGCCCCAGCATTTT
TRBJ1-1 | . | TRBV9 | . | CASSVDRGTEAFF | TGTGCCAGCAGCGTGGATAGGGGAACTGAAGCTTTCTTT
TRBJ2-7 | TRBD2 | TRBV5-4 | . | CASSPGTSGPRGTYEQYF | TGTGCCAGCAGCCCTGGGACTAGCGGGCCGCGTGGTACCTACGAGCAGTACTTC
TRBJ2-1 | TRBD1 | TRBV9 | . | CASSVGTKWLGQNYNEQFF | TGTGCCAGCAGCGTAGGTACAAAGTGGCTGGGACAGAATTACAATGAGCAGTTCTTC
TRBJ1-1 | TRBD1 | TRBV7-9 | . | CASSLSTGITEAFF | TGTGCCAGCAGCCTTTCGACAGGGATCACTGAAGCTTTCTTT
TRBJ2-3 | . | TRBV7-9 | . | CASSVWASTDTQYF | TGTGCCAGCAGCGTATGGGCTAGCACAGATACGCAGTATTTT
TRBJ1-1 | TRBD1 | TRBV7-3 | . | CASSLNRGTEAFF | TGTGCCAGCAGCCTAAACAGGGGGACTGAAGCTTTCTTT
TRBJ2-1 | . | TRBV13 | . | CASSLVRGGYNEQFF | TGTGCCAGCAGCTTAGTTCGAGGTGGCTACAATGAGCAGTTCTTC
TRBJ2-5 | TRBD2 | TRBV5-4 | . | CASSFRLAGEETQYF | TGTGCCAGCAGCTTTCGGCTAGCGGGAGAAGAGACCCAGTACTTC
TRBJ2-1 | TRBD2 | TRBV5-4 | . | CASSPGLAELYNEQFF | TGTGCCAGCAGCCCGGGACTAGCGGAGCTTTACAATGAGCAGTTCTTC
TRBJ2-5 | . | TRBV9 | . | CASSVDGRGAETQYF | TGTGCCAGCAGCGTAGACGGCAGGGGCGCCGAGACCCAGTACTTC
TRBJ1-2 | . | TRBV19 | few | CASVVGAGGYGYTF | TGTGCCAGTGTAGTAGGCGCGGGGGGCTATGGCTACACCTTC
TRBJ2-2 | TRBD2 | TRBV28 | . | CASSLYTSGRVTGELFF | TGTGCCAGCAGTTTATATACTAGCGGGAGAGTTACCGGGGAGCTGTTTTTT
TRBJ1-5 | . | TRBV19 | . | CASSMTGPNQPQHF | TGTGCCAGTAGTATGACAGGACCAAATCAGCCCCAGCATTTT
TRBJ1-4 | . | TRBV5-6 | . | CASSLERDGSEKLFF | TGTGCCAGCAGCTTGGAGCGGGACGGGAGCGAAAAACTGTTTTTT
TRBJ1-3 | . | TRBV4-3 | . | CASSQVLSGNTIYF | TGCGCCAGCAGCCAAGTCCTCTCTGGAAACACCATATATTTT
TRBJ1-4 | . | TRBV27 | . | CASSPQGIENEKLFF | TGTGCCAGCAGTCCTCAGGGGATAGAGAATGAAAAACTGTTTTTT
TRBJ2-5 | . | TRBV5-8 | . | CASTLSLGRITSEQYF | TGTGCCAGCACCCTCTCCCTAGGGAGAATTACGAGTGAGCAGTACTTC
TRBJ2-7 | TRBD2 | TRBV2 | . | CASRGTSGRFGEQYF | TGTGCCAGCAGGGGGACTAGCGGGAGATTTGGCGAGCAGTACTTC
TRBJ2-3 | . | TRBV18 | . | CASSPPLFTDTQYF | TGTGCCAGCTCACCCCCGTTATTCACAGATACGCAGTATTTT
TRBJ2-7 | . | TRBV18 | . | CASSPRDTLKGLAEGLYEQYF | TGTGCCAGCTCACCAAGGGACACACTGAAGGGATTGGCGGAAGGACTTTACGAGCAGTACTTC
TRBJ1-2 | TRBD1 | TRBV29-1 | . | CSFTPVGQVGGRGYTF | TGCAGCTTCACCCCAGTAGGACAGGTAGGGGGAAGAGGCTACACCTTC
TRBJ1-2 | . | TRBV6-1 | . | CASSTANYGYTF | TGTGCCAGCAGTACAGCTAACTATGGCTACACCTTC
TRBJ2-7 | . | TRBV10-3 | once | CAISEGAEQYF | TGTGCCATCAGTGAGGGGGCCGAGCAGTACTTC
TRBJ2-7 | . | TRBV4-2 | . | CASSPNTGNEQYF | TGTGCCAGCAGCCCAAATACAGGGAACGAGCAGTACTTC
TRBJ1-5 | TRBD1 | TRBV29-1 | . | CSVQTGNGQPQHF | TGCAGCGTTCAGACAGGGAATGGTCAGCCCCAGCATTTT
TRBJ1-4 | TRBD1 | TRBV4-3 | . | CASSQKRGTGGEKLFF | TGCGCCAGCAGTCAAAAACGAGGGACAGGGGGGGAAAAACTGTTTTTT
TRBJ1-4 | . | TRBV5-1 | . | CASSLGDSIRATNEKLFF | TGCGCCAGCAGCTTGGGCGACTCAATTCGTGCAACTAATGAAAAACTGTTTTTT
TRBJ1-2 | . | TRBV7-2 | few | CASSLEWGDNYGYTF | TGTGCCAGCAGCTTAGAATGGGGGGATAACTATGGCTACACCTTC
TRBJ2-7 | . | TRBV12-5 | . | CASGLSRETYEQYF | TGTGCTAGTGGTTTGTCACGGGAGACCTACGAGCAGTACTTC
TRBJ1-5 | TRBD1 | TRBV19 | . | CASSIGPGTDSNQPQHF | TGTGCCAGTAGTATAGGCCCCGGGACAGATAGCAATCAGCCCCAGCATTTT
TRBJ2-7 | TRBD2 | TRBV27 | . | CASSPTTSGRYEQYF | TGTGCCAGCAGCCCCACAACTAGCGGGAGGTACGAGCAGTACTTC